This TCR beta chain was recorded in a study of identical twins. Turning to this clonotype: Its antigen is as yet unknown.

Each donor (without exception) was a healthy Caucasian. Notes on the study in general: The abundant beta clonotypes from cord blood had fewer insertions, and memory repertoires had none of this. Zero-insertion results could be subject to partial confounding by invariant MAIT and iNKT cells. Out-of-frame alpha sequences common to twins exhibited a surplus of low generation probability.

Trimming at V came to 8 bases and at J to 6 bases, leaving 19 bases not matched to a gene. The CDR3 runs 18 residues. Germline CDR1 and CDR2: WSHSY and SAAADI. TCRdb re-analysed the 5' RACE reads in MiXCR, keeping a single row per CDR3 protein. The table shows 300,000 to 350,000 distinct CDR3 sequences, with over 9% occurring only once. These data were also filed under a second study, of yellow fever vaccine responses in identical twins.

This clonotype was sampled from a woman under 30 in good health. The V call is TRBV10-2, the J call TRBJ2-3, with TRBD2 identical over 11 bases. Sequenced input: CD8+ T cells sorted from blood. DNA for the CDR3: TGCGCCAGCGGTTTCCTAGCGGGAGGTATTGGGAAAACTGATACGCAGTATTTT. Encoded protein: CASGFLAGGIGKTDTQYF.